Sequencing of this T cell receptor beta chain was carried out in a study of beta chain features in type 1 diabetes. The CDR3 totals 16 residues. Germline assignment: CDR1 SEHNR and CDR2 FQNEAQ (reference sequence). With 2 bases removed from V and 3 bases from J, the gap between germline ends came to 11 bases. The study reverse transcribed the entire isolated RNA, so it sequenced expressed TCRB transcripts. TCRdb keeps only in-frame clones here, not all; method: immunoSEQ multiplex PCR. The sample holds hundreds of thousands of clones, roughly 11% seen once. Via CD45RO/CCR7/CD25/CD127/CD95/CD27, cells of the CD4+ naive, central memory, regulatory and stem cell-like memory subsets were sorted. This clone turned up a few times.

The genes are TRBV7-9 and TRBJ2-6; tentative D call: TRBD2 (5 bases). The receptor was derived from a woman aged 30 to 39 in good health. Sequenced sample: naive CD4+ T cells from blood. The CDR3 sequence is CASSLRGSIGANVLTF. In nucleotides, the CDR3 is TGTGCCAGCAGCTTACGGGGTTCTATTGGGGCCAACGTCCTGACTTTC.